The 9 T cell receptor beta chains reported below all come from one sample, sequenced in a study of blood T cell repertoires in COVID-19. Sequencing used immunoSEQ multiplex PCR; TCRdb keeps in-frame clones, though not all of them. The profile shows about 380,000 clones, roughly 91% of them singletons. The source material was PBMCs or T cells enriched from blood (not recorded which). Every receptor here comes from a woman aged 18-35 years who had recovered from COVID-19.

V gene TRBV2 combines with J gene TRBJ1-6; 12 bases map to TRBD1. The CDR3 covers 22 residues. Per the germline V gene, CDR1 is SNHLY and CDR2 is FYNNEI. The ends lost 5 bases at V and 3 bases at J; junction bases unmatched: 20. The CDR3 DNA is TGTGCCAGCAGTCAGCACCCCCCGGGGACAGGGGGCCTTGATTTCTATAATTCACCCCTCCACTTT. The encoded protein is CASSQHPPGTGGLDFYNSPLHF. Filled out from reference TRBV2 and TRBJ1-6, the complete variable domain reads EPEVTQTPSHQVTQMGQEVILRCVPISNHLYFYWYRQILGQKVEFLVSFYNNEISEKSEIFDDQFSVERPDGSNFTLKIRSTKLEDSAMYFCASSQHPPGTGGLDFYNSPLHFGNGTRLTVT.

The chain recombines TRBV12-2 with TRBJ1-5; the table's D call, TRBD1, has no DNA check behind it. TRBV12-2 is shown as a pseudogene. The CDR3 length is 18 residues. Here the CDR3 reads CASRFYNSGTGGVQPQHF. The CDR3 bases are TGTGCAAGTCGCTTCTACAACTCCGGGACAGGGGGTGTTCAGCCCCAGCATTTT.

The chain joins TRBV28 to TRBJ1-4; D perhaps matches TRBD1 (6 bases). Germline V lookup: CDR1 MDHEN, CDR2 SYDVKM. This CDR3 has 16 amino acids. V was cut by 4 bases and J by 6 bases, with 18 bases left in between. The CDR3 nucleotides are TGTGCCAGCAGTTCGCAATCAGGGACAAGTGATGAAAAACTGTTTTTT. Protein product: CASSSQSGTSDEKLFF. Combining the CDR3 with reference TRBV28 and TRBJ1-4 gives the whole variable domain DVKVTQSSRYLVKRTGEKVFLECVQDMDHENMFWYRQDPGLGLRLIYFSYDVKMKEKGDIPEGYSVSREKKERFSLILESASTNQTSMYLCASSSQSGTSDEKLFFGSGTQLSVL.

The rearrangement links TRBV20-1 to TRBJ2-7, with 7 bases fitting TRBD2. The CDR3 extends over 13 amino acids. The V segment lost 3 bases and the J segment 1 base; nucleotides outside the gene matches: 3. Germline loops: CDR1 DFQATT, CDR2 SNEGSKA (reference sequence). CDR3: CSASPGGSYEQYF. In nucleotides, the CDR3 is TGCAGTGCTAGTCCCGGGGGGTCCTACGAGCAGTACTTC.

V usage is TRBV6-5 and J usage is TRBJ2-1; 9 bases fit TRBD1. V was pared by 8 bases and J by 1 base, with 6 bases of the junction left unmatched. Germline values: CDR1 MNHEY, CDR2 SVGAGI. The CDR3 sequence is 15 residues long. CDR3 in DNA: TGTGCCAGCGCGCCCGGGACAGGGTCCTACAATGAGCAGTTCTTC. It codes for CASAPGTGSYNEQFF.

The rearrangement links TRBV24-1 to TRBJ2-1; the D gene is possibly TRBD1 (5 bases). Trimming took off 5 bases at V and 2 bases at J, with 12 bases between the two ends. This CDR3 is built from 15 residues. Germline lookup yields CDR1 KGHDR and CDR2 SFDVKD. CDR3 DNA sequence: TGTGCCACCAGTGTTGGGGCAGGACCCTACAATGAGCAGTTCTTC. Amino acid sequence: CATSVGAGPYNEQFF.

The V and J genes are TRBV7-9 and TRBJ2-1, with a weak D call TRBD1 (7 bases). Looked up from germline, CDR1 is SEHNR and CDR2 is FQNEAQ (reference sequence). Trimming took off 3 bases at V and 4 bases at J, with 10 bases between the two ends. CDR3 size: 14 residues. CDR3 region: CASSFPGGYNEQFF. The CDR3 bases are TGTGCCAGCAGCTTCCCAGGGGGGTACAATGAGCAGTTCTTC.

V usage is TRBV2 and J usage is TRBJ1-2; tentative D call: TRBD1 (6 bases). This CDR3 has 14 residues. The germline V and J ends were trimmed by 5 bases and 7 bases, with 17 bases remaining between them. Per the germline V gene, CDR1 is SNHLY and CDR2 is FYNNEI. CDR3 residues: CASSPEGSRGGYTF. The CDR3 DNA reads TGTGCCAGCAGTCCCGAAGGGTCCAGGGGTGGCTACACCTTC.

V and J are TRBV5-1 and TRBJ2-1; weak D call: TRBD2 (6 bases). The germline V gene encodes CDR1 SGHRS and CDR2 YFSETQ. The CDR3 contains 15 residues. Between the trimmed V and J ends, which lost 0 bases and 2 bases, there was a span of 9 bases. CDR3: CASSLGLVTYNEQFF. The CDR3 DNA reads as TGCGCCAGCAGCTTGGGACTAGTCACCTACAATGAGCAGTTCTTC.